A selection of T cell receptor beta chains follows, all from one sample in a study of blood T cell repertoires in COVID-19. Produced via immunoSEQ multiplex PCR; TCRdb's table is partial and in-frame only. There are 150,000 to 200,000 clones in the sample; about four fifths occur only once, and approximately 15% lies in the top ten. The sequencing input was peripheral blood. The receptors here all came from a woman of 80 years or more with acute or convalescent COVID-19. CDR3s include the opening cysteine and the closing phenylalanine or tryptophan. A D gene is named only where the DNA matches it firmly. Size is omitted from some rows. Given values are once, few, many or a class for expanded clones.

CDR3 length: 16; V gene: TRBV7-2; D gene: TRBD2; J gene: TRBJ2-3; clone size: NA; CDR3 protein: CASSLEGGGGPDTQYF; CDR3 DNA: TGTGCCAGCAGCTTAGAAGGCGGGGGAGGGCCAGATACGCAGTATTTT
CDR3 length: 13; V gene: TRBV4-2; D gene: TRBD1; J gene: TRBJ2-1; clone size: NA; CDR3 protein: CASSPDRVNEQFF; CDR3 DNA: TGTGCCAGCAGTCCGGACAGGGTCAATGAGCAGTTCTTC
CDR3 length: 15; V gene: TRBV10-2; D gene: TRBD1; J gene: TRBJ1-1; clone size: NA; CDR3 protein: CASRKKQGDGTEAFF; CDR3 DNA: TGCGCCAGCAGGAAGAAGCAGGGGGATGGCACTGAAGCTTTCTTT
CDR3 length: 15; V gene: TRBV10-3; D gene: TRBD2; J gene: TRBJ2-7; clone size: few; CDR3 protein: CAISDWTSGLDEQYF; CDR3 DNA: TGTGCCATCAGTGACTGGACTAGCGGGTTGGACGAGCAGTACTTC
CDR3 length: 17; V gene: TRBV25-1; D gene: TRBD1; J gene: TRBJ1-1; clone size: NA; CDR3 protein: CASTSDRGPNMNTEAFF; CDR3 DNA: TGTGCCAGCACTTCGGACAGGGGTCCTAACATGAACACTGAAGCTTTCTTT
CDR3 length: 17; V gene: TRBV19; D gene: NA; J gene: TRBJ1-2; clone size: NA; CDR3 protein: CASSIEGKPGQPYGYTF; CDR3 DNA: TGTGCCAGTAGTATCGAGGGGAAACCGGGACAACCCTATGGCTACACCTTC
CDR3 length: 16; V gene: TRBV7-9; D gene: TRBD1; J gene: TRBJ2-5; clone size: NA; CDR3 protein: CASSLPLRTGQETQYF; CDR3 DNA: TGTGCCAGCAGCTTACCTCTTCGGACAGGGCAAGAGACCCAGTACTTC
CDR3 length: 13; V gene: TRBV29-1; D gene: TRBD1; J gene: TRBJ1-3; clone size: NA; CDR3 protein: CSFSRDSGNTIYF; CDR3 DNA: TGCAGCTTCAGCCGGGACAGTGGAAACACCATATATTTT
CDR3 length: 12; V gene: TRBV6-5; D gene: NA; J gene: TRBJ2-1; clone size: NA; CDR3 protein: CASNPLGNEQFF; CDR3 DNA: TGTGCCAGCAACCCACTCGGGAATGAGCAGTTCTTC
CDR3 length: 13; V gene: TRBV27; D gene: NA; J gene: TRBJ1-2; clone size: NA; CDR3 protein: CASSPEVTYGYTF; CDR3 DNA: TGTGCCAGCAGCCCGGAGGTGACTTATGGCTACACCTTC
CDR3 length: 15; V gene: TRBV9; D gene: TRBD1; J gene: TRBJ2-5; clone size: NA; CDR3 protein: CASSVLGTAKETQYF; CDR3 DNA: TGTGCCAGCAGCGTCCTAGGGACAGCCAAGGAGACCCAGTACTTC
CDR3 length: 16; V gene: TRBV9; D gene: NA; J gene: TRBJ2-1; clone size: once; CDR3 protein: CASIPKRASSYNEQFF; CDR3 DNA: TGTGCCAGCATCCCTAAGCGGGCCTCGTCCTACAATGAGCAGTTCTTC
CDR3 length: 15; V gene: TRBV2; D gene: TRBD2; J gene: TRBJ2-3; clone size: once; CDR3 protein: CANSEGTTGADTQYF; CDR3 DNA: TGTGCCAACAGTGAAGGGACTACCGGGGCAGATACGCAGTATTTT
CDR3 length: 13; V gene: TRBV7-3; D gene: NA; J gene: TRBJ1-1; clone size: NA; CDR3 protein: CASSLSQNTEAFF; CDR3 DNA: TGTGCCAGCAGCTTGTCACAGAACACTGAAGCTTTCTTT
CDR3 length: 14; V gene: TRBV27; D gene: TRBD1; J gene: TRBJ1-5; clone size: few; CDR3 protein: CASSRGNSNQPQHF; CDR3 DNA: TGTGCCAGCAGCAGGGGGAACAGCAATCAGCCCCAGCATTTT
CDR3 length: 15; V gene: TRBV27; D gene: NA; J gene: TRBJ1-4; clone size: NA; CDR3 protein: CASSLLQGTNEKLFF; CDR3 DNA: TGTGCCAGCAGTTTACTCCAGGGCACTAATGAAAAACTGTTTTTT
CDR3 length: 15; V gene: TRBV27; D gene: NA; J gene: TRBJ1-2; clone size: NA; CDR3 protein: CASTPRGGLNYGYTF; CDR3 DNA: TGTGCCAGCACCCCGCGGGGGGGACTTAACTATGGCTACACCTTC
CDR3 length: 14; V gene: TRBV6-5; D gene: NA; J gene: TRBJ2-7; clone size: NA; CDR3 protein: CASLALMGRNEQYF; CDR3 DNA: TGTGCCAGTCTCGCGTTGATGGGGAGGAACGAGCAGTACTTC
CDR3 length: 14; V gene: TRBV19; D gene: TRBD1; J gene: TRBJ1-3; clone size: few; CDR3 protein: CASRPGQGANTIYF; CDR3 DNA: TGTGCCAGTAGGCCGGGACAGGGTGCAAACACCATATATTTT
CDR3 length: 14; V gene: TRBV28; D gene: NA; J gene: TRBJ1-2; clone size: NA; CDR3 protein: CASSLGAGVYGYTF; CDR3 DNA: TGTGCCAGCAGTTTAGGTGCAGGTGTTTATGGCTACACCTTC
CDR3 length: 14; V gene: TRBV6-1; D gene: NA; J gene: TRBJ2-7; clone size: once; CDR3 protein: CASSDTGSSYEQYF; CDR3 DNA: TGTGCCAGCAGTGATACAGGGAGCTCCTACGAGCAGTACTTC
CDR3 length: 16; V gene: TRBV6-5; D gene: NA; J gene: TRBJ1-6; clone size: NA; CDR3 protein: CASSLITGGGGSPLHF; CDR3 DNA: TGTGCCAGCAGTTTAATCACGGGGGGAGGAGGGTCACCCCTCCACTTT
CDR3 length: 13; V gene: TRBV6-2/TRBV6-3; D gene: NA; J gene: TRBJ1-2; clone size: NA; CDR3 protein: CASSATSGGGYTF; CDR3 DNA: TGTGCCAGCAGTGCAACCTCCGGGGGTGGCTACACCTTC
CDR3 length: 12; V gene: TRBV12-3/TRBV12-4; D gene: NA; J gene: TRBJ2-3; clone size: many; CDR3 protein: CASSRWPDTQYF; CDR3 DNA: TGTGCCAGCAGTCGTTGGCCAGATACGCAGTATTTT
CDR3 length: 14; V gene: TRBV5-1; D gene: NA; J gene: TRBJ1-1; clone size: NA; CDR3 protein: CASSHAQGSTEAFF; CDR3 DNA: TGCGCCAGCAGCCACGCACAGGGCTCTACTGAAGCTTTCTTT
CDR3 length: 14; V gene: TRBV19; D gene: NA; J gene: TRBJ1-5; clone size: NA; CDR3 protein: CASSTDSLNQPQHF; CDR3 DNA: TGTGCCAGTAGTACCGACAGCCTCAATCAGCCCCAGCATTTT
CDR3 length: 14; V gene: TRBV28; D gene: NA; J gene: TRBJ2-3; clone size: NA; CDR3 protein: CASRSGLSTDTQYF; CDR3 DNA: TGTGCCAGCAGATCGGGACTGTCCACAGATACGCAGTATTTT
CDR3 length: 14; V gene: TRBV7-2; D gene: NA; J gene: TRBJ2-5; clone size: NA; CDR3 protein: CASSLGRGQETQYF; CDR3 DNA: TGTGCCAGCAGCTTAGGACGGGGGCAAGAGACCCAGTACTTC
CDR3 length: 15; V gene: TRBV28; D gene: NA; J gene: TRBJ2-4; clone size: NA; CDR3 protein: CASSLPGLAKNIQYF; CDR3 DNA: TGTGCCAGCAGTTTGCCGGGTCTAGCCAAAAACATTCAGTACTTC
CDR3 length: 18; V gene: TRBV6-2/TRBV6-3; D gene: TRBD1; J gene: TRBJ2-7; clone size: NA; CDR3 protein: CASSYLTAGTGGRSEQYF; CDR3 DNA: TGTGCCAGCAGTTACCTCACGGCCGGGACAGGGGGCCGGTCCGAGCAGTACTTC
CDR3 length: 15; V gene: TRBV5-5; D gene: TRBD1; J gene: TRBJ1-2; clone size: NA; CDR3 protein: CASGSTGGSNYGYTF; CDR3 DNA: TGTGCCAGCGGATCGACAGGGGGATCTAACTATGGCTACACCTTC
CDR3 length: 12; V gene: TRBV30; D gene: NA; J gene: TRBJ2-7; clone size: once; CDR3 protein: CAWAPNRQAYLF; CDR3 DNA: TGTGCCTGGGCCCCAAACCGCCAGGCGTATCTGTTC
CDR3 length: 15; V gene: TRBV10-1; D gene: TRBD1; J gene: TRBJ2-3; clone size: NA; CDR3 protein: CASSGSTGSTDTQYF; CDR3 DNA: TGCGCCAGCAGTGGTTCGACAGGGAGCACAGATACGCAGTATTTT
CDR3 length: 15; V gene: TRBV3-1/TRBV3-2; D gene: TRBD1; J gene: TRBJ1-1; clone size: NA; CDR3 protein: CASSFTGQGNTEAFF; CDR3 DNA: TGTGCCAGCAGCTTCACCGGACAGGGGAACACTGAAGCTTTCTTT
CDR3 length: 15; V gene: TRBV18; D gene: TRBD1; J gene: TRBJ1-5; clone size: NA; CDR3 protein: CASSPTGVDNQPQHF; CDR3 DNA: TGTGCCAGCTCCCCGACAGGGGTTGACAATCAGCCCCAGCATTTT
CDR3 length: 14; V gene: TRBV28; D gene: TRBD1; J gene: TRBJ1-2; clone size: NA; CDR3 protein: CASRTLGTGNGYTF; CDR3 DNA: TGTGCCAGCAGGACGCTCGGGACAGGGAATGGCTACACCTTC
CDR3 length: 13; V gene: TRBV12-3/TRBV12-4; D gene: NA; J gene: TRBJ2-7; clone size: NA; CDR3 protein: CASSLSGTYEQYF; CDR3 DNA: TGTGCCAGCAGTTTATCCGGGACCTACGAGCAGTACTTC
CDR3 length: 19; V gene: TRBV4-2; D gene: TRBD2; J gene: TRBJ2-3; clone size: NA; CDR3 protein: CASSQQGLAGGLGTDTQYF; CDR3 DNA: TGTGCCAGCAGCCAACAAGGACTAGCGGGGGGACTCGGCACAGATACGCAGTATTTT
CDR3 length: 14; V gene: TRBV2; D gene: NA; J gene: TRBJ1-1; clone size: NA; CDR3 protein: CASSKTEKNTEAFF; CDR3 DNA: TGTGCCAGTAGTAAGACAGAAAAGAACACTGAAGCTTTCTTT